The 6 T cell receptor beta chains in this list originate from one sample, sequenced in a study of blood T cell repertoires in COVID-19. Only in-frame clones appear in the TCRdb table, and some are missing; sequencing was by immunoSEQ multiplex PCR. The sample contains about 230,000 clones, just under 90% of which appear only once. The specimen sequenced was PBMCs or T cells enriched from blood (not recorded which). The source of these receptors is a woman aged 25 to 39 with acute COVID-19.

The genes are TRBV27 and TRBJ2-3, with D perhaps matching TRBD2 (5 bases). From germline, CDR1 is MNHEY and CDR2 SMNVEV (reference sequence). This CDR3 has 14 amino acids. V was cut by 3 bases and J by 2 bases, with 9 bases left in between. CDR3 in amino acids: CASSFEGPTDTQYF. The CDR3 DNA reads TGTGCCAGCAGTTTTGAGGGTCCCACAGATACGCAGTATTTT.

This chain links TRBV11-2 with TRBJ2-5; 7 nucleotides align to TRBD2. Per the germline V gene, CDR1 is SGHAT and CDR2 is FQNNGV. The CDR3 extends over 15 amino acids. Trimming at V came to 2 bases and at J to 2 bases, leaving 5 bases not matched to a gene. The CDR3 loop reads CASSLLAGEQETQYF. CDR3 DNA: TGTGCCAGCAGCTTACTGGCGGGGGAACAAGAGACCCAGTACTTC. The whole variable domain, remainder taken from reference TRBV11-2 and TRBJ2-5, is EAGVAQSPRYKIIEKRQSVAFWCNPISGHATLYWYQQILGQGPKLLIQFQNNGVVDDSQLPKDRFSAERLKGVDSTLKIQPAKLEDSAVYLCASSLLAGEQETQYFGPGTRLLVL.

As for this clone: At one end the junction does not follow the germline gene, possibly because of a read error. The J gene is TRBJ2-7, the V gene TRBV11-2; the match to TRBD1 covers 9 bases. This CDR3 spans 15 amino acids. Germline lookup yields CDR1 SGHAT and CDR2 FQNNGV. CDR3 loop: CASSRTGTGSSEQYF. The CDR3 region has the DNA TGTGCCAGCAGCCGAACCGGGACAGGGTCCTCCGAGCAGTACTTC.

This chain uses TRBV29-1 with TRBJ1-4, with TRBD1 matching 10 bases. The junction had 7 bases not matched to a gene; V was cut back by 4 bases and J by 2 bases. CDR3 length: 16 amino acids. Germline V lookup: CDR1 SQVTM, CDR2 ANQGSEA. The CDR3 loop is CSVGDRGYRTNEKLFF. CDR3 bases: TGCAGCGTTGGGGACAGGGGATATCGGACTAATGAAAAACTGTTTTTT.

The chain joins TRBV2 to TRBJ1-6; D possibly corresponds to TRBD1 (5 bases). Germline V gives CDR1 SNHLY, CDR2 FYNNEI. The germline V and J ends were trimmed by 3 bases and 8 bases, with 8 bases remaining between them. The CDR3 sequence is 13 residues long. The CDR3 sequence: CASSEGGDSPLHF. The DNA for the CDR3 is TGTGCCAGCAGTGAGGGGGGGGATTCACCCCTCCACTTT.

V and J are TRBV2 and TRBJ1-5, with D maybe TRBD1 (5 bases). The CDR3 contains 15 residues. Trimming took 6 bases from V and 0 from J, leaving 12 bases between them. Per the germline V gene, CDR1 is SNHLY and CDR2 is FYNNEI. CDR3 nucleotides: TGTGCCAGCAGCCATGACAGATATAGCAATCAGCCCCAGCATTTT. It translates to CASSHDRYSNQPQHF.